This T cell receptor beta chain was sequenced for a study of blood T cell repertoires in COVID-19 (dated by TCRdb to 2018 to 2021). Study-level background: Samples from collaborators originated in the United States, Italy and Spain and spanned both the acute and convalescent phases of COVID-19. Samples were obtained from the ongoing ImmuneRACE study (first 160 participants) and from about 1,300 subjects provided by 6 global collaborators. The prospective study material was composed of cDNA or gDNA derived from T cells, B-cell-depleted T cells, or PBMCs. Nearly every sample came with metadata listing a de-identified subject ID, COVID-19 status, age in years and sex. Where available, HLA class I and class II types were obtained from metadata supplied by the sample provider rather than from assay-based typing. The repertoires were released in a freely available public database meant as a resource for research on the immune response to SARS-CoV-2. The dataset comprised deeply sampled blood TCRbeta repertoires from subjects exposed to, actively infected with, or recovered from COVID-19.

The immunoSEQ Assay, a bias-controlled multiplex PCR, was used to amplify TCRbeta CDR3 regions from genomic DNA. The authors' analysis ran thus. Within the assay, amplification of reference gene primers was used to estimate how many nucleated cells each sample contained. To quantify the absolute abundance of each unique TCRbeta CDR3 rearrangement, sequence reads were collapsed and filtered. For each sample, productive Simpson clonality was calculated as the square root of Simpson's diversity index across productive rearrangements. TCRdb obtained this table from immuneACCESS and retained in-frame rearrangements with V and J assigned. These tables miss some clones; where compared with another copy, unresolved V genes account for less than half of the shortfall, and the remainder is unexplained. Clone size and V and J calls were adopted from that table, with D and trimming inferred from the DNA. Here the sample has over 50,000 clones; roughly 72% occur a single time. The top ten clones comprise about 5% of the sample.

A remark on this clone: Its antigen remains unidentified. No quality values exist for individual bases; no much larger clone is one base distant.

General findings and caveats noted by the study authors: Clinical and demographic metadata were provided uncurated, with the amount varying by source and participant.

One collaborating source in Seattle enrolled patients while the patients were actively infected and followed the patients over time throughout the course of disease. Collaborating institutions collected whole blood in K2EDTA tubes following their own protocols. For TCRbeta analysis, collaborators shipped samples in one of three forms: frozen whole blood, isolated PBMCs, or DNA extracted from either of those sample types. The sequenced sample was peripheral blood. This receptor was identified in a woman in her seventies with COVID-19, enrolled during active disease.

The nucleotide sequence is given as TGTGCCAGCAGCAGCAGGACTACTCATGGCTACACCTTC. This translates into CASSSRTTHGYTF. Rearrangement joined TRBV6-5 to TRBJ1-2; no D gene can be assigned with confidence. CDR1 MNHEY and CDR2 SVGAGI are derived from the germline V gene. The junction carries 14 bases between V and J, which are trimmed by 6 bases and 6 bases respectively. The CDR3 sequence holds 13 residues, the cysteine and phenylalanine included. The sequence is cut down to CDR3 DNA, 39 bases in frame from base 1.